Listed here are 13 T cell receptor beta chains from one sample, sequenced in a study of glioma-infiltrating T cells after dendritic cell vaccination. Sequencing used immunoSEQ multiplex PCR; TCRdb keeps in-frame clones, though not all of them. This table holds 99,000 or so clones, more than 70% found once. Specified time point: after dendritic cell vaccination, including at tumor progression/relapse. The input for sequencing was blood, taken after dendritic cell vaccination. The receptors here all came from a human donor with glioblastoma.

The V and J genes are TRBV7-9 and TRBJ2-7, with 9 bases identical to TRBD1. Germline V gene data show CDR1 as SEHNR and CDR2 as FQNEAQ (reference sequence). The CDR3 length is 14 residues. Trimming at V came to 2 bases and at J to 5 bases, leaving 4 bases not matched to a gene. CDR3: CASSLPGQGHEQYF. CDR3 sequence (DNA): TGTGCCAGCAGCTTACCGGGACAGGGCCACGAGCAGTACTTC.

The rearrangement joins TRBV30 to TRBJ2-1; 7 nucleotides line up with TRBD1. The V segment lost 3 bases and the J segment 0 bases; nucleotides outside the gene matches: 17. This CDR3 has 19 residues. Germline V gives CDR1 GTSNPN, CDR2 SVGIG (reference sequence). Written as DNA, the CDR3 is TGTGCCTGGAGGACAGGGTACCTTGTTGAAAGGAACTCCTACAATGAGCAGTTCTTC. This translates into CAWRTGYLVERNSYNEQFF.

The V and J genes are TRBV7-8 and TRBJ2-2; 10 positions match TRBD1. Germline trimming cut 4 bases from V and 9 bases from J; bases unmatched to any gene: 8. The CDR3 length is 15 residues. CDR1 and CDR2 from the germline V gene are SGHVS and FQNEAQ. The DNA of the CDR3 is TGTGCCAGCAGCTCAAGACAGGGGGCGGCCCGGGAGCTGTTTTTT. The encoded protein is CASSSRQGAARELFF.

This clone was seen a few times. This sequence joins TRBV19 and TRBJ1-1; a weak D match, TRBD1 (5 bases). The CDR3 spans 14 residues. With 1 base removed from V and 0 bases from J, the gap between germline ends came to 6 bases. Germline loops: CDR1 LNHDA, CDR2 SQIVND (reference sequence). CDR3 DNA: TGTGCCAGTAGTATAGGACAGCTGAACACTGAAGCTTTCTTT. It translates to CASSIGQLNTEAFF.

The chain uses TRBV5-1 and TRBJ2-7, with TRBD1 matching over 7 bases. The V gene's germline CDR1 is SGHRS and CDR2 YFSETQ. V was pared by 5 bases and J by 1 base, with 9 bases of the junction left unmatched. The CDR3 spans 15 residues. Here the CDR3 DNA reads TGCGCCAGCAGAGACAGGGTGGGTGCTTCCTACGAGCAGTACTTC. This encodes CASRDRVGASYEQYF. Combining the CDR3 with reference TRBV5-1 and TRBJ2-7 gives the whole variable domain KAGVTQTPRYLIKTRGQQVTLSCSPISGHRSVSWYQQTPGQGLQFLFEYFSETQRNKGNFPGRFSGRQFSNSRSEMNVSTLELGDSALYLCASRDRVGASYEQYFGPGTRLTVT.

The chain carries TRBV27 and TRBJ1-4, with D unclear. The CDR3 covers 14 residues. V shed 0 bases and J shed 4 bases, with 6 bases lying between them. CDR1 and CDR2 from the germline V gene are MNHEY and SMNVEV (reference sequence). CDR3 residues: CASSLSRYNEKLFF. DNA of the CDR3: TGTGCCAGCAGTTTATCACGGTATAATGAAAAACTGTTTTTT.

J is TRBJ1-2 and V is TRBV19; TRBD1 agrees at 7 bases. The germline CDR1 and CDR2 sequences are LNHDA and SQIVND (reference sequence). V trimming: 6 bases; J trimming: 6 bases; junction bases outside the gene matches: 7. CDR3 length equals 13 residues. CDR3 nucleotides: TGTGCCAGTAGCAGGGGGGCGGCCGATGGCTACACCTTC. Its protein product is CASSRGAADGYTF.

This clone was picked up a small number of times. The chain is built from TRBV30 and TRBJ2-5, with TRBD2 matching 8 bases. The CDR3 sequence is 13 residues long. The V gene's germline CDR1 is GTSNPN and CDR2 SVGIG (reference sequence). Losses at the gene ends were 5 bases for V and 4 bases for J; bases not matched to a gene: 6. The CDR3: CAWGTSLSETQYF. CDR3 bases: TGTGCCTGGGGGACTAGTCTCTCAGAGACCCAGTACTTC.

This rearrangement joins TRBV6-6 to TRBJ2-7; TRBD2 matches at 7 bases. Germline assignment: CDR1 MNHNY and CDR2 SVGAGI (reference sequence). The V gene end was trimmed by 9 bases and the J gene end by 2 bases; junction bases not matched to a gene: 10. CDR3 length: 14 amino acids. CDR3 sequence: CASKRDPLTYEQYF. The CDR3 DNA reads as TGTGCCAGTAAGCGGGACCCCCTAACCTACGAGCAGTACTTC.

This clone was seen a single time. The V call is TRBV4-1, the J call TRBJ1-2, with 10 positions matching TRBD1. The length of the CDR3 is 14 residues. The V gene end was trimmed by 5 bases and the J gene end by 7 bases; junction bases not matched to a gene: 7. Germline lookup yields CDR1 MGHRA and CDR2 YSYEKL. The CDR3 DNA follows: TGCGCCAGCAGCAAGGACAGGGGGAAGAGTGGCTACACCTTC. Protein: CASSKDRGKSGYTF.

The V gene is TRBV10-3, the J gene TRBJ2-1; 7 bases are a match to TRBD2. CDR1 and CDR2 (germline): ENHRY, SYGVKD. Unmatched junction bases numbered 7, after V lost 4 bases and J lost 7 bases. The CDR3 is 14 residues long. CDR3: CAISGEGWSNEQFF. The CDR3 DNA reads TGTGCCATCAGTGGGGAGGGATGGAGTAATGAGCAGTTCTTC.

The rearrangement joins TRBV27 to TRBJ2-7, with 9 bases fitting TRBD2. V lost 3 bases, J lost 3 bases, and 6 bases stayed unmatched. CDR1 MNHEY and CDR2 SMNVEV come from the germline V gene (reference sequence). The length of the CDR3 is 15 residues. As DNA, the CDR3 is TGTGCCAGCAGTTTTAGGCTAGCGGGAATCTACGAGCAGTACTTC. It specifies CASSFRLAGIYEQYF.

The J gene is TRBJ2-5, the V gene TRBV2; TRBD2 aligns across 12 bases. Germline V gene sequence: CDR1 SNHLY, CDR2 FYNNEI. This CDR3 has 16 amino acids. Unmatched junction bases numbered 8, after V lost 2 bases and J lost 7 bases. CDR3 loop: CASSEWASGGGLTQYF. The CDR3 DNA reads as TGTGCCAGCAGTGAATGGGCTAGCGGGGGGGGATTGACCCAGTACTTC.